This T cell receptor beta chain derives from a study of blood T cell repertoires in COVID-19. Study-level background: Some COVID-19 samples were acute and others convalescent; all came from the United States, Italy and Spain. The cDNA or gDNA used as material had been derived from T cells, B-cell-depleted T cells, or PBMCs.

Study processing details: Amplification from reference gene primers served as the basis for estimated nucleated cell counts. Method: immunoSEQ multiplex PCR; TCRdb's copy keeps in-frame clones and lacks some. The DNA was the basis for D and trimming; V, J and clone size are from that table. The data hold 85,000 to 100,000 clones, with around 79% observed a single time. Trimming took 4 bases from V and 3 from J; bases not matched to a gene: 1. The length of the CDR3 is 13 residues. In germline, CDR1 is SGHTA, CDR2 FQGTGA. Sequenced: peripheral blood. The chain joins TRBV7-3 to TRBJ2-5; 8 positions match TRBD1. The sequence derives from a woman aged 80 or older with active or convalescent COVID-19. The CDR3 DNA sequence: TGTGCCAGCAGCTCGGGACAGGAAGAGACCCAGTACTTC. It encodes CASSSGQEETQYF. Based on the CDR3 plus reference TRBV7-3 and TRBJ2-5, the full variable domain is GAGVSQTPSNKVTEKGKYVELRCDPISGHTALYWYRQSLGQGPEFLIYFQGTGAADDSGLPNDRFFAVRPEGSVSTLKIQRTERGDSAVYLCASSSGQEETQYFGPGTRLLVL.